This T cell receptor (beta chain) came from a study of OX40 agonist ivuxolimab in advanced cancers. About the research overall: Cohort: approximately 83% men, mean age 60, aged about 20 to 79. The study, taken as a whole, reports: Expanded peripheral T cells had an undetermined antigen specificity.

With regard to this clone: Its specificity is unknown.

The germline V gene encodes CDR1 SEHNR and CDR2 FQNEAQ (reference sequence). The CDR3 length is 14 residues. Between the trimmed V and J ends, which lost 2 bases and 7 bases, there was a span of 11 bases. Assay used: immunoSEQ multiplex PCR; TCRdb lists only in-frame clones, some missing. The sample contains 55,000 to 65,000 clones, just over 85% of which appear only once. This receptor was taken from an adult with an advanced solid tumor such as melanoma, head and neck, liver or kidney cancer. This chain connects TRBV7-9 to TRBJ2-2; D unresolved. Specimen: CD4+ or CD8+ T cells sorted from blood, collected in a trial of the OX40 agonist ivuxolimab. The CDR3 nucleotides are TGTGCCAGCAGCTTATGGAGTCCGGGCGGGGAGCTGTTTTTT. This gives the protein CASSLWSPGGELFF.